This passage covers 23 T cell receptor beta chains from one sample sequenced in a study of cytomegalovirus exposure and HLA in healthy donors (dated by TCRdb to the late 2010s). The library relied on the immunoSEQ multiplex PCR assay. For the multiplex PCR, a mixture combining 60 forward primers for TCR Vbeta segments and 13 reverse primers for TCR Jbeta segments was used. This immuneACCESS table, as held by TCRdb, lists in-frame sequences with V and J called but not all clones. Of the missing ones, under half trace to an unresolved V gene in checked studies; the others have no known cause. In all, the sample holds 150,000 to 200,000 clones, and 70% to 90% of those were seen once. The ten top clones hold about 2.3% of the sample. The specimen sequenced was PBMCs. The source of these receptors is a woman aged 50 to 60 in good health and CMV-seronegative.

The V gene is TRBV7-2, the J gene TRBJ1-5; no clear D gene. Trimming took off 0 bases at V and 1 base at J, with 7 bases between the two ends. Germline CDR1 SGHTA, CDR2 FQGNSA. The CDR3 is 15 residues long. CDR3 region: CASSLAAGSNQPQHF. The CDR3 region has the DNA TGTGCCAGCAGCTTAGCGGCAGGAAGCAATCAGCCCCAGCATTTT.

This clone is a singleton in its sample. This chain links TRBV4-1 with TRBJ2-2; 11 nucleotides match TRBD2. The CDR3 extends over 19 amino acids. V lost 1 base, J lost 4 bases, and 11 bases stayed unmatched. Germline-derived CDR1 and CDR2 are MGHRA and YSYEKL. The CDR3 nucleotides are TGCGCCAGCAGCCAAGGCGCTAGAACTAGCGGGAGTATCACCGGGGAGCTGTTTTTT. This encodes CASSQGARTSGSITGELFF.

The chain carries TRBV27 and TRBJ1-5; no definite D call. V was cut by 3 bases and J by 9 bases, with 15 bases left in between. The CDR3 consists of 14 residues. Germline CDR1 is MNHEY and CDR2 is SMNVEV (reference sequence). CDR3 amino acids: CASSLTGEIGPQHF. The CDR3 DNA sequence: TGTGCCAGCAGTTTGACCGGGGAAATAGGGCCCCAGCATTTT.

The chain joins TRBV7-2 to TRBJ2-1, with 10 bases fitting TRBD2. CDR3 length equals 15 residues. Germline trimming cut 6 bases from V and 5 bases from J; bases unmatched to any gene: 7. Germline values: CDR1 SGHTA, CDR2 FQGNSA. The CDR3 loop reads CASRPPGLANNEQFF. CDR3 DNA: TGTGCCAGCAGGCCACCGGGACTAGCGAACAATGAGCAGTTCTTC.

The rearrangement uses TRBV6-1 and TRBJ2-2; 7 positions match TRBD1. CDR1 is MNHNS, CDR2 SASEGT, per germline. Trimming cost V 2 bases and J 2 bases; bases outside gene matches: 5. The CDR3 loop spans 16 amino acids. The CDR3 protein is CASSERGTVNTGELFF. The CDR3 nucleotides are TGTGCCAGCAGTGAAAGGGGGACAGTTAACACCGGGGAGCTGTTTTTT.

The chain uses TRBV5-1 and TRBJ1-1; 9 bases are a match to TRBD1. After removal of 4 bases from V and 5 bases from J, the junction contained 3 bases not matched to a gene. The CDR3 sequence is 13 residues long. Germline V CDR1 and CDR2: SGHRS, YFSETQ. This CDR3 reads CASSLGTGTEAFF. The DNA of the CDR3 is TGCGCCAGCAGCCTTGGGACAGGGACTGAAGCTTTCTTT.

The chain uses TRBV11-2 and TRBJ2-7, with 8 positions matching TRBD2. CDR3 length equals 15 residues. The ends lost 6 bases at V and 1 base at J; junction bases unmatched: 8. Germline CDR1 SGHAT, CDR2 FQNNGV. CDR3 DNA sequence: TGTGCCAGCAGTTACCTCACTAGCGGATCCTACGAGCAGTACTTC. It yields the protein CASSYLTSGSYEQYF. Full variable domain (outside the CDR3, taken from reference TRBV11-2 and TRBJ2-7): EAGVAQSPRYKIIEKRQSVAFWCNPISGHATLYWYQQILGQGPKLLIQFQNNGVVDDSQLPKDRFSAERLKGVDSTLKIQPAKLEDSAVYLCASSYLTSGSYEQYFGPGTRLTVT.

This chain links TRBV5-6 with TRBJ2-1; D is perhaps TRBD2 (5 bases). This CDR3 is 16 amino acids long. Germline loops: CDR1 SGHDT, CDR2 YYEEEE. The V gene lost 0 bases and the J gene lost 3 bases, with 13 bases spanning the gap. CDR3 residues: CASSLVGGLDYNEQFF. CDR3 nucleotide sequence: TGTGCCAGCAGCTTGGTGGGCGGGCTTGACTACAATGAGCAGTTCTTC.

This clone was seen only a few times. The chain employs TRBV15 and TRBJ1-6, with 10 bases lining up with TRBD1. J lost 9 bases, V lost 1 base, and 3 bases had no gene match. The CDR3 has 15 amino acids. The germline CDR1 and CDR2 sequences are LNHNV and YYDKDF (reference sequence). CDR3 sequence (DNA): TGTGCCACCAGCAGAGCCGGGACAGGGGCTTCACCCCTCCACTTT. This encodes CATSRAGTGASPLHF.

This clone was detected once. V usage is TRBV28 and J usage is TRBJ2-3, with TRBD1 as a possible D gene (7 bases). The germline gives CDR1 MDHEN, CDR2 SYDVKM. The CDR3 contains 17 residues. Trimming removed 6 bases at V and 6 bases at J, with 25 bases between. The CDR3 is CASSNIRAGGSRDTQYF. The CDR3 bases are TGTGCCAGCAGCAACATTCGGGCAGGGGGGAGTAGGGATACGCAGTATTTT.

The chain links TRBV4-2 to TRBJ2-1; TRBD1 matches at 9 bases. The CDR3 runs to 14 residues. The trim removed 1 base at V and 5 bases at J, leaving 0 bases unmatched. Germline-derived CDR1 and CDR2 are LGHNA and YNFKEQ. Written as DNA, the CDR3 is TGTGCCAGCAGCCAAGGACAGGGGGACAATGAGCAGTTCTTC. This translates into CASSQGQGDNEQFF.

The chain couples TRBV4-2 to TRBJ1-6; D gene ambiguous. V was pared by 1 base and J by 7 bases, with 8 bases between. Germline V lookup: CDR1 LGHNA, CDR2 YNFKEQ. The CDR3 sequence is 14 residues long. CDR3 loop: CASSQGQRNSPLHF. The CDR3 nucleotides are TGTGCCAGCAGCCAAGGTCAGCGGAATTCACCCCTCCACTTT.

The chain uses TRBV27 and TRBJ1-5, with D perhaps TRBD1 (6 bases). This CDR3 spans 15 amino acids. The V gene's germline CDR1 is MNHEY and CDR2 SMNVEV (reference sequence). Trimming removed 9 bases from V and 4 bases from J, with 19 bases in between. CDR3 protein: CASSNRAVRNQPQHF. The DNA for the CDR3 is TGTGCCAGTTCGAACAGGGCTGTGAGAAATCAGCCCCAGCATTTT.

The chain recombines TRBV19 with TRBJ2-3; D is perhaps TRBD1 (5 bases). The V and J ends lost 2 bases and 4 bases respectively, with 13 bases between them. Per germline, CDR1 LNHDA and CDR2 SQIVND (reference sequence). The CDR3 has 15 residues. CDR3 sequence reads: CASSISARAPDTQYF. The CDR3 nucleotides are TGTGCCAGTAGTATATCGGCCAGGGCCCCAGATACGCAGTATTTT.

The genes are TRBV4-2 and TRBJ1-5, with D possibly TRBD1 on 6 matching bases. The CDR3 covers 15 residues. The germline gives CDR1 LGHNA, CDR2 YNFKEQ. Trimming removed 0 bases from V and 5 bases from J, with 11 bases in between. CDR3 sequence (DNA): TGTGCCAGCAGCCAAGAACGAACAGGGTATCAGCCCCAGCATTTT. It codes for CASSQERTGYQPQHF.

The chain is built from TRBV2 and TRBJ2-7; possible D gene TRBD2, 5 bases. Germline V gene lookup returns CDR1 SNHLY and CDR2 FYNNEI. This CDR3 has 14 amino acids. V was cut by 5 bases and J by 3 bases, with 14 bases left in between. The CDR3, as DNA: TGTGCCAGCAGTCGTACCGGGAAAGACTACGAGCAGTACTTC. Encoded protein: CASSRTGKDYEQYF.

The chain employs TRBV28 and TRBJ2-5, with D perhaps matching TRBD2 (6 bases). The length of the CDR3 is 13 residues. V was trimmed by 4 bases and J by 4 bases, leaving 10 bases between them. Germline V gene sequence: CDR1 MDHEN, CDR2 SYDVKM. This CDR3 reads CASSSGGTETQYF. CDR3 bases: TGTGCCAGCAGTTCCGGGGGTACAGAGACCCAGTACTTC.

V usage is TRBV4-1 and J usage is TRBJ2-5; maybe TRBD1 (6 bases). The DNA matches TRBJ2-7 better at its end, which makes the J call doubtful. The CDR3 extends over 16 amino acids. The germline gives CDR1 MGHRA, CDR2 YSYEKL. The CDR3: CASSHEASGASYEQYF. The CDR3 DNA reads TGCGCCAGCAGCCATGAAGCATCAGGGGCCTCCTACGAGCAGTACTTC.

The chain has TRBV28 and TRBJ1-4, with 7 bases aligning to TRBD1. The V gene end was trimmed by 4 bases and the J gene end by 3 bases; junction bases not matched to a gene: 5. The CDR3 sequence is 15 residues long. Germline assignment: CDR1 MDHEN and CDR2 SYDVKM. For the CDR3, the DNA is TGTGCCAGCAGTTCCTCAGGGGGTCCTAATGAAAAACTGTTTTTT. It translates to CASSSSGGPNEKLFF.

CDR3: CASSLRGSQSNEKLFF. The CDR3 DNA reads as TGCGCCAGCAGCTTGCGGGGGAGCCAGTCTAATGAAAAACTGTTTTTT. V usage is TRBV5-1 and J usage is TRBJ1-4; D is possibly TRBD1 (5 bases). The CDR3 is 16 residues long. V was clipped by 1 base and J by 3 bases, with 13 bases between them. Germline CDR1 and CDR2: SGHRS and YFSETQ.

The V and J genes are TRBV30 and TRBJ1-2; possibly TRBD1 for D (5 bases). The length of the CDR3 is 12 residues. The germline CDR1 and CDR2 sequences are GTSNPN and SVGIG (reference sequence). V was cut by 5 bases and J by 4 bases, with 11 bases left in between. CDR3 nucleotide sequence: TGTGCCTGGGAACATCAGGGCTATGGCTACACCTTC. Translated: CAWEHQGYGYTF.

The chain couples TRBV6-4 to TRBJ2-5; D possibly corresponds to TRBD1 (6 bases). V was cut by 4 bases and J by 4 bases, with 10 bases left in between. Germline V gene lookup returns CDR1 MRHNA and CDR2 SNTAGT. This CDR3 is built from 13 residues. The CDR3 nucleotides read TGTGCCAGCAGTGCCACAGGGAGAGAGACCCAGTACTTC. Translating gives CASSATGRETQYF.

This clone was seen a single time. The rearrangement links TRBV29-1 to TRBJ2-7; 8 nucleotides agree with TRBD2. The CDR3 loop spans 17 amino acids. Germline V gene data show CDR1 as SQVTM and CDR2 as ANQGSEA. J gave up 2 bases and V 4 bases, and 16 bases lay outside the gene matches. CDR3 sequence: CSVVHASNSGDTYEQYF. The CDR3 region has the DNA TGCAGCGTTGTTCATGCCTCTAATAGCGGGGACACCTACGAGCAGTACTTC.